This is a list of T cell receptor beta chains from one sample in a study of cytomegalovirus exposure and HLA in healthy donors. Using immunoSEQ multiplex PCR, the repertoire was profiled, and TCRdb retains in-frame clones only, with some absent. The table records fewer than 200,000 clones, around 83% of them present only once. What was sequenced was PBMCs. Receptors were obtained from a man in his forties or fifties in good health and CMV-seronegative. Each CDR3 is given with its conserved first and last residue. The D gene is left open where the match is weak. Only some rows state a clone size, as once, few, many or a class for expanded clones.

j_call d_call v_call clone_size cdr3_nt cdr3_aa
TRBJ2-6 TRBD2 TRBV7-2 NA TGTGCCAGCAGCTCTTCTAGCGGATCTGGGGCCAACGTCCTGACTTTC CASSSSSGSGANVLTF
TRBJ1-5 NA TRBV27 NA TGTGCCAGCAGTCAACAACAGAGCAATCAGCCCCAGCATTTT CASSQQQSNQPQHF
TRBJ2-6 NA TRBV5-1 NA TGCGCCAGCGGCCCTAGACCGAACTCTGGGGCCAACGTCCTGACTTTC CASGPRPNSGANVLTF
TRBJ2-5 NA TRBV5-1 NA TGCGCCAGCAGGGCCCTGGGGGGAGTACAAGAGACCCAGTACTTC CASRALGGVQETQYF
TRBJ2-7 TRBD2 TRBV7-2 NA TGTGCCAGCAGCCTACTAGCGGTCCTGCTGGGGGGCGAGCAGTACTTC CASSLLAVLLGGEQYF
TRBJ2-4 TRBD1 TRBV7-8 once TGTGCCAGCAGCAATACAGGGGATGCGGCGGGAAACATTCAGTACTTC CASSNTGDAAGNIQYF
TRBJ2-3 TRBD2 TRBV7-9 NA TGTGCCAGCAGCTCTCGCGGGGGGGGCTTTGGAGATACGCAGTATTTT CASSSRGGGFGDTQYF
TRBJ2-3 TRBD2 TRBV19 NA TGTGCCAGTAGTATTCCAGCGGGGGGGCCCACAGATACGCAGTATTTT CASSIPAGGPTDTQYF
TRBJ1-2 NA TRBV30 NA TGTGCCTGGAGTACACCGGGACAACCACCTTACACCTTC CAWSTPGQPPYTF
TRBJ2-5 TRBD1 TRBV28 NA TGTGCCAGCTGCTACCGGGACAGGGGATACTTC CASCYRDRGYF
TRBJ1-4 NA TRBV2 few TGTGCCAGCAGTGACATAGTAGCCGATTTGCATGAAAAACTGTTTTTT CASSDIVADLHEKLFF
TRBJ2-1 NA TRBV28 NA TGTGCCAGCAGCCTACTAGTCCGTGAGCAGTTCTTC CASSLLVREQFF
TRBJ2-3 TRBD2 TRBV7-7 once TGTGCTAGCAGCTTTGGCCTAGCGGCCACAGATACGCAGTATTTT CASSFGLAATDTQYF
TRBJ2-2 TRBD2 TRBV14 NA TGTGCCAGCAGAGCAGCGGGGGCCCGAGGCGGGGAGCTGTTTTTT CASRAAGARGGELFF
TRBJ2-7 NA TRBV5-4 NA TGTGCCAGCAGCTTGCTCCTACGGGGGAGGTCCTACGAGCAGTACTTC CASSLLLRGRSYEQYF
TRBJ2-3 NA TRBV19 NA TGTGCCAGTAGTGGGCACCCAGATACGCAGTATTTT CASSGHPDTQYF
TRBJ1-5 NA TRBV7-8 many TGTGCCAGCAGCTTAGTAGAGGATAGCAATCAGCCCCAGCATTTT CASSLVEDSNQPQHF
TRBJ2-5 TRBD2 TRBV27 NA TGTGCCAGCAGTTCCTCCCAGTGGGGTAGCGGGGAGACCCAGTACTTC CASSSSQWGSGETQYF
TRBJ1-2 TRBD1 TRBV5-1 NA TGCGCCAGCAGCTCAATGGACAGGAGGGCCGGCTACACCTTC CASSSMDRRAGYTF
TRBJ1-1 TRBD1 TRBV9 NA TGTGCCAGCAGCCCCCTCCACACAGGGGACACTGAAGCTTTCTTT CASSPLHTGDTEAFF
TRBJ1-6 TRBD1 TRBV14 NA TGTGCCAGCAGCCAAGGTGTCTTCCAGGGGGCGAGATCACCCCTCCACTTT CASSQGVFQGARSPLHF
TRBJ2-5 TRBD2 TRBV2 NA TGTGCCAGCAGTGGAAAAGGCCTAGCGGGAGGAGAGACCCAGTACTTC CASSGKGLAGGETQYF
TRBJ2-1 TRBD2 TRBV6-4 NA TGTGCCAGCAGTGCCCAACTAGCGGGGGGGGACAATGAGCAGTTCTTC CASSAQLAGGDNEQFF
TRBJ2-1 TRBD2 TRBV7-3 few TGTGCCAGCAGCCTCGGAACTAGCGGGGTTAATGAGCAGTTCTTC CASSLGTSGVNEQFF
TRBJ2-1 NA TRBV5-5 NA TGTGCCAGCAGCTTGACGACAGTACTTTACAATGAGCAGTTCTTC CASSLTTVLYNEQFF
TRBJ2-3 NA TRBV7-2 NA TGTGCCAGCAGTCCCTTATCAGGGATTTCCCAACCTCATACGCAGTATTTT CASSPLSGISQPHTQYF
TRBJ2-1 NA TRBV28 NA TGTGCCAGCAGTTTGGTCACAGCCAACCCCTACAATGAGCAGTTCTTC CASSLVTANPYNEQFF